The subject of this entry is one T cell receptor (beta chain). The antigen it recognizes is unknown. No much larger clone is present one base from it, and per-base qualities are unavailable. These data belong to a study of cytotoxic CD8 clonotypes in ibrutinib-treated CLL listed by TCRdb under 2021. Some background on the complete study: In this cohort, around 14 patients were treatment-naive and under 13 were relapsed/refractory, while about 18 had unmutated IGHV. Cryopreserved peripheral blood mononuclear cells were obtained before treatment, at response, and at either sustained remission or disease progression. Every sample from remission and from progressive disease was obtained while the patients were still on ibrutinib. Responses were partial in around 25 patients and complete in 2; after median approximately 66 months follow-up, roughly 14 stayed in remission and 12 progressed. Of the 86 people in the trial, about two dozen had longitudinal samples available. The response samples were drawn at a median of roughly twelve months into treatment, with a range of about 6 to 40 months. On average, each sample yielded approximately 250,000 productive templates and 94,082 productive rearrangements.

Paper-wide results and their limitations: Lymph node repertoires were not examined, and the timing of sampling was not matched between patients in sustained remission and those whose disease progressed. Clonality rose at ibrutinib response, remained stable during sustained remission, and dropped back toward baseline at progression. Public clonotypes were rare and either shrank or stayed stable during treatment, and the rise in clonality at ibrutinib response reflected expansion of private clonotypes. At baseline, clonality was higher than in age-matched healthy donors and showed a strong correlation with circulating CD8+ T-cell counts.

A MiSeq instrument was used for deep resolution sequencing, which targeted depths ranging from 1 in 1 million up to 1 in 200,000 T cells, with coverage averaging 10x for each clonotype. The immunoSEQ hsTCRB Kit was used to generate the TCR beta libraries. In the paper's pipeline: ImmunoSEQ Data Assistant and ImmunoSEQ Analyzer were used for data analysis, and V, D and J genes were assigned according to IMGT definitions. Clonality, which ranges from 0 to 1, was calculated as one minus the normalized Shannon entropy of productive rearrangement frequencies. Public clonotype analysis was restricted to overrepresented clonotypes comprising at least 0.05% of each patient's repertoire. Approximately 12 age-matched healthy donor repertoires from immuneACCESS were used as controls for clonality. Drawn from immuneACCESS, this table holds only the in-frame rearrangements with V and J called that TCRdb kept. Clones are partly lost; checked studies trace under half to an unresolved V gene and leave the rest unexplained. D and trimming come from the DNA, and the V and J calls and clone size come from that table. This sample comprises approximately 320,000 clones, around 66% of them detected only once. The ten most abundant clones make up about 6.7% of the sample.

For TCR beta library preparation, around 1.9 micrograms of genomic DNA were extracted from the cryopreserved PBMCs. Longitudinal blood samples from CLL patients on ibrutinib monotherapy underwent high-throughput TCR beta sequencing. The patients were enrolled in a single-center, open-label phase 2 trial of ibrutinib monotherapy. The starting material was PBMCs, obtained after 36 months of ibrutinib treatment. The clonotype originates from a human donor with chronic lymphocytic leukemia.

The base sequence is TGTGCCAGCAGCGTGGGGACAGAGAATCAGCCCCAGCATTTT. Protein translation: CASSVGTENQPQHF. This receptor chain uses TRBV9 and TRBJ1-5, with 7 middle bases fitting TRBD1. Measured from the cysteine to the phenylalanine, the CDR3 is 14 residues long. The CDR3 DNA has 42 bases and is translated from base 1. Ends trimmed: V by 2 bases, J by 4 bases; bases unmatched to a gene: 3. The germline V gene supplies CDR1 SGDLS and CDR2 YYNGEE.